This TCR beta chain came from a study of T cell responses to AZD1222 COVID-19 vaccine. General study points: Spike-specific TCR repertoires showed rising breadth and depth after two AZD1222 doses. Donors skewed white British and female; clonal diversity was possibly underestimated. Epitopes outside B.1.351 and B.1.1.7 mutated regions reportedly drew nearly half of spike TCRs.

The method was immunoSEQ multiplex PCR; TCRdb's version includes in-frame clones alone and lacks a portion of them. The sample holds tens of thousands of clones, 75% to 85% seen once. The V end was cut by 1 base, the J end by 6 bases, with 15 bases between. The CDR3 totals 16 residues. The germline CDR1 and CDR2 sequences are LGHNA and YSLEER. As to this clone: As yet, its antigen is unknown.

The TCR originated in an adult in good health. The source was peripheral blood, collected on day 0 of AZD1222 vaccination. V and J are TRBV4-3 and TRBJ1-4, with D uncertain. The CDR3 reads CASSQGASRHDEKLFF. CDR3 sequence (DNA): TGCGCCAGCAGCCAAGGAGCGTCGCGGCACGATGAAAAACTGTTTTTT.